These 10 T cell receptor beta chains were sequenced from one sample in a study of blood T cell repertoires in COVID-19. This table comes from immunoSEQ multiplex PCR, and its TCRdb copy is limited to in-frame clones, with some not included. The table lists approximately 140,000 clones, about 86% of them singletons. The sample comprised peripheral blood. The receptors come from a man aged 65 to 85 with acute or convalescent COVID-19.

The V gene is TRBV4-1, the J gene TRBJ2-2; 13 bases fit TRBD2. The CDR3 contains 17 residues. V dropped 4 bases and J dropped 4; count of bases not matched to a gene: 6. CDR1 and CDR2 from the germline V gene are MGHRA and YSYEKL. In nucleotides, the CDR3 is TGCGCCAGCAGCCCAGGACTAGCGGGAGTCGGCACCGGGGAGCTGTTTTTT. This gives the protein CASSPGLAGVGTGELFF.

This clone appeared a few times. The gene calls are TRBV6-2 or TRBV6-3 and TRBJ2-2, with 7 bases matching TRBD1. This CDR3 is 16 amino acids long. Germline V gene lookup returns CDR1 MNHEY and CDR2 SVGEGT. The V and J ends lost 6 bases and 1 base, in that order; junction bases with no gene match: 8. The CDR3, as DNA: TGTGCCAGCAGCCGAGACAGGGATGGGAACACCGGGGAGCTGTTTTTT. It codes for CASSRDRDGNTGELFF.

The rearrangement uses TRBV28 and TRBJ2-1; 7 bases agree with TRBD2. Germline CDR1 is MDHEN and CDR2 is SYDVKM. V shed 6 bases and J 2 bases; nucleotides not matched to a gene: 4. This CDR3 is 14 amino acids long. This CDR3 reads CASRRGGTYNEQFF. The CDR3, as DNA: TGTGCCAGCAGAAGGGGAGGGACCTACAATGAGCAGTTCTTC.

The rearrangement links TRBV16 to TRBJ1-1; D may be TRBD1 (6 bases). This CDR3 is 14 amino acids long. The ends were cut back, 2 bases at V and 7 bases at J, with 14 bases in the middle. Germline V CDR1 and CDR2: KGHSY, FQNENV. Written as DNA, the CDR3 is TGTGCCAGCAGCCAAGGGGGCCGAATGGGTGAAGCTTTCTTT. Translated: CASSQGGRMGEAFF.

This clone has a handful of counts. CDR3: CATSDFQGGYTF. The CDR3 DNA follows: TGTGCCACCAGTGATTTTCAGGGCGGCTACACCTTC. This chain links TRBV24-1 with TRBJ1-2; TRBD1 is a possible D gene (5 bases). Germline CDR1 reads KGHDR; CDR2 reads SFDVKD. The V end lost 1 base, the J end lost 8 bases, and 7 bases lay between the germline ends. The CDR3 has 12 residues.

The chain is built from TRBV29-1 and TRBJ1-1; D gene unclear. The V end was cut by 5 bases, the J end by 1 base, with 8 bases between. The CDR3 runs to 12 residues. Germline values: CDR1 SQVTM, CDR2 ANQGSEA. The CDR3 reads CSVTKKNTEAFF. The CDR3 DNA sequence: TGCAGCGTTACAAAAAAGAACACTGAAGCTTTCTTT. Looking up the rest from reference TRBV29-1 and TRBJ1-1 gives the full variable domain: SAVISQKPSRDICQRGTSLTIQCQVDSQVTMMFWYRQQPGQSLTLIATANQGSEATYESGFVIDKFPISRPNLTFSTLTVSNMSPEDSSIYLCSVTKKNTEAFFGQGTRLTVV.

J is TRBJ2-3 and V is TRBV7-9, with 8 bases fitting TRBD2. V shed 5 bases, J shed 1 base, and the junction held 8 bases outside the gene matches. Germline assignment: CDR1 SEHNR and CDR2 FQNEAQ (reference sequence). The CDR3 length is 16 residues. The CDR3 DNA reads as TGTGCCAGCAGCGCTACACTAGCGGTCGGCACAGATACGCAGTATTTT. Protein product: CASSATLAVGTDTQYF. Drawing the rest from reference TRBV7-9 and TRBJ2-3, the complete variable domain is DTGVSQNPRHKITKRGQNVTFRCDPISEHNRLYWYRQTLGQGPEFLTYFQNEAQLEKSRLLSDRFSAERPKGSFSTLEIQRTEQGDSAMYLCASSATLAVGTDTQYFGPGTRLTVL.

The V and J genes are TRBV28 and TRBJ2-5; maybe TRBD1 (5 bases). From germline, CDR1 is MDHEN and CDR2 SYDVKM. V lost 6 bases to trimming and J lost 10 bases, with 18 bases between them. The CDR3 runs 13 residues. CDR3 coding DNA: TGTGCCAGCAGAAGGGGAACTAATAGAAGCCAGTACTTC. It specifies CASRRGTNRSQYF.

The CDR3 bases are TGCAGCGTTGAAAGGGGTATGACTGGAAACACCATATATTTT. Protein sequence: CSVERGMTGNTIYF. This sequence joins TRBV29-1 and TRBJ1-3; D might be TRBD1 (5 bases). The CDR3 is made up of 14 amino acids. Germline assignment: CDR1 SQVTM and CDR2 ANQGSEA. V lost 2 bases to trimming and J lost 2 bases, with 10 bases between them.

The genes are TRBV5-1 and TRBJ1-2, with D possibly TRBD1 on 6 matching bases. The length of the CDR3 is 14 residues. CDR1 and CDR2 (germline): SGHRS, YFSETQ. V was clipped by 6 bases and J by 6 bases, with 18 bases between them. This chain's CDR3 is CASNEQTGSNGYTF. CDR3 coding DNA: TGCGCCAGCAACGAACAAACAGGGTCGAATGGCTACACCTTC.